The clone carrying this T cell receptor beta chain was picked up one time. Original processing notes: Amplification of reference gene primers provided the estimated nucleated cell counts. TCRdb's copy holds only in-frame clones and misses some; the assay was immunoSEQ multiplex PCR. V, J and clone size reflect that table, while D and trimming were determined from the DNA. This sample has over 200,000 clones; around 84% occur once, and the top ten carry less than 20%. These data belong to a study of blood T cell repertoires in COVID-19. Overall study context: Both acute and convalescent COVID-19 samples were obtained from the United States, Italy and Spain. Nucleic acid was either cDNA or gDNA, and it came from T cells, B-cell-depleted T cells, or PBMCs.

CDR3 length equals 16 residues. Germline CDR1 is SGHAT and CDR2 is FQNNGV. V was pared by 6 bases and J by 7 bases, with 15 bases of the junction left unmatched. This TCR was sampled from an elderly woman with active or convalescent COVID-19. The chain recombines TRBV11-2 with TRBJ2-1; 7 nucleotides line up with TRBD2. Sequenced input: peripheral blood. In nucleotides, the CDR3 is TGTGCCAGCAGTCCCCGATTGGGCGGGAGAACGAATGAGCAGTTCTTC. Its protein is CASSPRLGGRTNEQFF.